This TCR beta chain was documented in a study of T-cell memory formation after mild COVID-19. Study overall: TCR clusters were mostly donor specific.

Via MiXCR, TCRdb re-called the 5' RACE reads, giving one row per CDR3 protein. The sample contains hundreds of thousands of distinct CDR3 sequences, around a quarter of which appear only once. CDR3 length: 14 amino acids. CDR1 SEHNR and CDR2 FQNEAQ come from the germline V gene (reference sequence). With 5 bases removed from V and 5 bases from J, the gap between germline ends came to 13 bases. This clonotype was counted between two and nine times. Sequences were obtained from PBMCs or a T cell subset sorted from them (not recorded which). The TCR sequence derives from an adult woman who had mild COVID-19 (a few samples of this study predate the infection). Cell type and time point are not known. This sequence joins TRBV7-9 and TRBJ2-1; maybe TRBD1 (6 bases). CDR3 DNA: TGTGCCAGCAGCGCATGGACAGATAACAATGAGCAGTTCTTC. Its protein is CASSAWTDNNEQFF.